The present T cell receptor (beta chain) was sequenced within a study of blood T cell repertoires in COVID-19. Turning to the study itself: The United States, Italy and Spain supplied acute and convalescent COVID-19 samples. T cells, B-cell-depleted T cells, or PBMCs provided the cDNA or gDNA that served as material.

Source study methods: For nucleated cells, counts were estimated from reference gene primer amplification. TCRdb's table, derived via immunoSEQ multiplex PCR, lists solely in-frame clones and lacks some. That table is the source of V, J and clone size, and D and trimming were worked out from the DNA. This sample has 65,000 to 75,000 clones, with roughly 83% found just once. This TCR came from a man older than 75 with acute or convalescent COVID-19. Sequencing was performed on peripheral blood.

CDR3 DNA sequence: TGTGCCAGCAGTCAGACAGATACGCAGTATTTT. Translating it yields CASSQTDTQYF. The chain employs TRBV3-1 (or the pseudogene TRBV3-2) and TRBJ2-3, with D unclear. The CDR3 consists of 11 residues. Trimming removed 6 bases at V and 3 bases at J, with 4 bases between. The germline V gene encodes CDR1 LGHDT and CDR2 YNNKEL (reference sequence).